The entry that follows covers one TCR beta chain sequence. The data stem from a study of blood T cell repertoires in COVID-19. Study-level information: Samples came from the United States, Italy and Spain, spanning acute and convalescent COVID-19. PBMCs, B-cell-depleted T cells, or T cells provided the cDNA or gDNA that made up the material.

Per the original data handling: The assay estimated nucleated cells by amplifying reference gene primers. The protocol was immunoSEQ multiplex PCR, while the TCRdb copy is restricted to in-frame clones and leaves out a portion. V and J calls and clone size are those listed in that table; D and trimming were worked out from the DNA. The data show 35,000 to 45,000 clones, roughly 74% seen once. The J segment lost 8 bases and the V segment lost 6 bases, leaving 6 bases of the junction unmatched. CDR1 SGHTA and CDR2 FQGNSA come from the germline V gene. This CDR3 comprises 12 residues. Input material: peripheral blood. The V call is TRBV7-2, the J call TRBJ1-2; 7 bases line up with TRBD1. The source of this sequence is an elderly man with acute or convalescent COVID-19. This CDR3 is CASSTTGVGYTF. DNA for the CDR3: TGTGCCAGCAGTACAACAGGGGTAGGCTACACCTTC.